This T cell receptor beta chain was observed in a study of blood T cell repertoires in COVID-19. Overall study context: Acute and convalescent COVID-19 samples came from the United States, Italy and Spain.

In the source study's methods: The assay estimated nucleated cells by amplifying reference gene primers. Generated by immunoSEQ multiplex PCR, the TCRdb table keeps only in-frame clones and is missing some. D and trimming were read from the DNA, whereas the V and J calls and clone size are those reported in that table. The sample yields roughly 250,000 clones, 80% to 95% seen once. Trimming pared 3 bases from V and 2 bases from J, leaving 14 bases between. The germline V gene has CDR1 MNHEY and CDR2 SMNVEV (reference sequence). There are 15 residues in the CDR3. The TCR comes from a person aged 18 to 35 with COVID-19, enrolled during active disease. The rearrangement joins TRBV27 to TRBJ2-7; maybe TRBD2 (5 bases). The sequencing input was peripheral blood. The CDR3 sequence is CASSLSEDGAYEQYF. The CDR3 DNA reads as TGTGCCAGCAGTTTGTCCGAGGACGGGGCCTACGAGCAGTACTTC.